This T cell receptor beta chain was recovered during a study of blood T cell repertoires in COVID-19. About the study: The United States, Italy and Spain were the sources of the acute and convalescent COVID-19 samples. The cDNA or gDNA used as material had been derived from T cells, B-cell-depleted T cells, or PBMCs.

The CDR3 is 13 amino acids. The V gene end was trimmed by 4 bases and the J gene end by 5 bases; junction bases not matched to a gene: 4. CDR1 is SGHTA, CDR2 FQGTGA, per germline. Seattle patient enrollment occurred during active infection, with longitudinal follow-up thereafter. In the original workflow: Estimates of nucleated cell counts were drawn from the amplification of reference gene primers. Data came from immunoSEQ multiplex PCR; TCRdb stores just in-frame clones and leaves some out. The D gene and trimming were derived from the DNA, and the V and J assignments and clone size from that table. Of roughly 180,000 clones in the sample, over 80% were seen once.

The sequenced sample consisted of peripheral blood. The rearrangement joins TRBV7-3 to TRBJ1-1, with TRBD1 matching 7 bases. This receptor was taken from a woman between 40 and 50 years old with COVID-19, enrolled during active disease. CDR3 loop: CASSSTGRTEAFF. CDR3 sequence (DNA): TGTGCCAGCAGCTCGACAGGGCGGACTGAAGCTTTCTTT. Filled out from reference TRBV7-3 and TRBJ1-1, the complete variable domain reads GAGVSQTPSNKVTEKGKYVELRCDPISGHTALYWYRQSLGQGPEFLIYFQGTGAADDSGLPNDRFFAVRPEGSVSTLKIQRTERGDSAVYLCASSSTGRTEAFFGQGTRLTVV.